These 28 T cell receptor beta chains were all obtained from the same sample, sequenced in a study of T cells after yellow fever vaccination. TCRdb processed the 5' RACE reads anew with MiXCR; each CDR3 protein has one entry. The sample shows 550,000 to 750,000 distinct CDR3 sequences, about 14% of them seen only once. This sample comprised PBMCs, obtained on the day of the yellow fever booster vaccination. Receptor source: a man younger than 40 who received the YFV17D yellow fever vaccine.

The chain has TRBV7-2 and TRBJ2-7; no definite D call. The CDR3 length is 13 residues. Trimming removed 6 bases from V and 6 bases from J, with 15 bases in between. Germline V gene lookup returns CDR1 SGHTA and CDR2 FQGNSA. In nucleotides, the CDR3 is TGTGCCAGCAGATCTTCAATCCTTTCCGAGCAGTACTTC. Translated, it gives CASRSSILSEQYF.

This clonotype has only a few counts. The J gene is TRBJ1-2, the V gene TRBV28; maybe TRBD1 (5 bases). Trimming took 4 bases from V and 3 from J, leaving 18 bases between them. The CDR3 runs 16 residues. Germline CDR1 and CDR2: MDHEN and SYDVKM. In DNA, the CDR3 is TGTGCCAGCAGTTCCCCCATCAGGGTTATCGACTATGGCTACACCTTC. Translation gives CASSSPIRVIDYGYTF.

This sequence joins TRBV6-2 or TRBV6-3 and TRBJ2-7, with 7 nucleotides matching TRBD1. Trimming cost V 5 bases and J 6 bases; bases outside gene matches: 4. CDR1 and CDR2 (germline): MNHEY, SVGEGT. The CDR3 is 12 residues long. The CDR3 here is CASSVQGFEQYF. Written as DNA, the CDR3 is TGTGCCAGCAGTGTACAGGGGTTCGAGCAGTACTTC.

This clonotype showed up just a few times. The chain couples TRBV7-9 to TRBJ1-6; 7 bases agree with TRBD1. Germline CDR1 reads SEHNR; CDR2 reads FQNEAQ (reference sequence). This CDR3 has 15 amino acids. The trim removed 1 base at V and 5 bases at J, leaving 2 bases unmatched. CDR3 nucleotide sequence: TGTGCCAGCAGCTTAGGAGGGGGCGATAATTCACCCCTCCACTTT. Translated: CASSLGGGDNSPLHF.

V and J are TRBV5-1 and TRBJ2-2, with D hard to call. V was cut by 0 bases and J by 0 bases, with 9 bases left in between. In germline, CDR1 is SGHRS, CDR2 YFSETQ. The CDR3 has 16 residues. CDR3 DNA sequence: TGCGCCAGCAGCTTGGATGCCAGGCCGAACACCGGGGAGCTGTTTTTT. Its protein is CASSLDARPNTGELFF.

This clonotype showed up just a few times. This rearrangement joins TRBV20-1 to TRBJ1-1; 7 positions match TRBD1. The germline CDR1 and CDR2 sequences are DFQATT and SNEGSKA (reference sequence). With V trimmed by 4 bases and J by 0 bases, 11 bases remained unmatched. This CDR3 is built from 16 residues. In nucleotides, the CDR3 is TGCAGTGCTACAATGGGACAGCTGAACTTGAACACTGAAGCTTTCTTT. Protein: CSATMGQLNLNTEAFF.

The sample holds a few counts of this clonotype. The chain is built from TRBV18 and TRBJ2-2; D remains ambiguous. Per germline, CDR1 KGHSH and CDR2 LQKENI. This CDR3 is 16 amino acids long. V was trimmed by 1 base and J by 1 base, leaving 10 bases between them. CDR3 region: CASSPQEALNTGELFF. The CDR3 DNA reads TGTGCCAGCTCACCACAGGAAGCCTTGAACACCGGGGAGCTGTTTTTT.

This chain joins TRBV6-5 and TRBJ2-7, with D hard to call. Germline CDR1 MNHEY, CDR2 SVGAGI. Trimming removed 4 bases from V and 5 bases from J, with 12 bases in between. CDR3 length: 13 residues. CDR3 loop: CASSSLAPDEQYF. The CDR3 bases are TGTGCCAGCAGTTCACTCGCGCCCGACGAGCAGTACTTC.

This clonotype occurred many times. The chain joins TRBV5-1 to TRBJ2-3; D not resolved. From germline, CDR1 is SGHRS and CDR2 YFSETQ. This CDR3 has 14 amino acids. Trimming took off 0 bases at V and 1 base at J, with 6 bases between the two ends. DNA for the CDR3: TGCGCCAGCAGCTTGGGTCATGGCACAGATACGCAGTATTTT. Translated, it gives CASSLGHGTDTQYF.

CDR3: CASSLAPGGGRGDEQFF. In DNA, the CDR3 is TGTGCCAGCAGCTTAGCGCCTGGGGGCGGGCGCGGCGATGAGCAGTTCTTC. The V and J genes are TRBV7-2 and TRBJ2-1, with D maybe TRBD1 (6 bases). Germline CDR1 is SGHTA and CDR2 is FQGNSA. The CDR3 runs to 17 residues. V lost 0 bases and J 8 bases, leaving 20 bases between the germline ends. Together with reference TRBV7-2 and TRBJ2-1, the CDR3 gives the full variable domain: GAGVSQSPSNKVTEKGKDVELRCDPISGHTALYWYRQSLGQGLEFLIYFQGNSAPDKSGLPSDRFSAERTGGSVSTLTIQRTQQEDSAVYLCASSLAPGGGRGDEQFFGPGTRLTVL.

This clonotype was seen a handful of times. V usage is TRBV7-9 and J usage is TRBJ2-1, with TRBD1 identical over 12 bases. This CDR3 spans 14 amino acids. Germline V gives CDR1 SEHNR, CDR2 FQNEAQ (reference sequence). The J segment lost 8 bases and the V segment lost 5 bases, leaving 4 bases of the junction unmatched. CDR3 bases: TGTGCCAGCAGCCGGGACAGGGGGCACCATGAGCAGTTCTTC. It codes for CASSRDRGHHEQFF.

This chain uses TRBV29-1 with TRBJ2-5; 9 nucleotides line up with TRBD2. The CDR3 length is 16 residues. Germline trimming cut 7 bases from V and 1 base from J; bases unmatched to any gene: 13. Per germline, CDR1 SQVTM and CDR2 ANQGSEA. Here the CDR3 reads CSAFGGASGIQETQYF. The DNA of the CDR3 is TGCAGCGCATTTGGAGGAGCTAGCGGGATCCAAGAGACCCAGTACTTC.

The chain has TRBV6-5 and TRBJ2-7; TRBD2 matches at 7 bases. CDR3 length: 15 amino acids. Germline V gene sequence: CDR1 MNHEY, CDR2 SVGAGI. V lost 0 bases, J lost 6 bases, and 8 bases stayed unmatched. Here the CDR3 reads CASSYSGGGRGEQYF. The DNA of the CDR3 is TGTGCCAGCAGTTACTCGGGGGGGGGACGGGGCGAGCAGTACTTC.

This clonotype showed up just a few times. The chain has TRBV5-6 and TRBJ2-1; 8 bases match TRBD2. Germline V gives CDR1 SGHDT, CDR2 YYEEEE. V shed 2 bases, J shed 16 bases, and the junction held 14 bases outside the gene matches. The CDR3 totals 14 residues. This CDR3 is CASSFGTSQFLPFF. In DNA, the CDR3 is TGTGCCAGCAGCTTCGGGACTAGTCAATTTTTGCCCTTCTTC.

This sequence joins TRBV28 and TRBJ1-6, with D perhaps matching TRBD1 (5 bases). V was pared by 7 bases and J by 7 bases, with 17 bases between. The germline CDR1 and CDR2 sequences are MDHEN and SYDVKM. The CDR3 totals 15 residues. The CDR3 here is CASTRVRGPNSPLHF. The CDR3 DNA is TGTGCCAGCACCCGAGTGAGGGGTCCAAATTCACCCCTCCACTTT. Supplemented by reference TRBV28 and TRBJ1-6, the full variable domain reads DVKVTQSSRYLVKRTGEKVFLECVQDMDHENMFWYRQDPGLGLRLIYFSYDVKMKEKGDIPEGYSVSREKKERFSLILESASTNQTSMYLCASTRVRGPNSPLHFGNGTRLTVT.

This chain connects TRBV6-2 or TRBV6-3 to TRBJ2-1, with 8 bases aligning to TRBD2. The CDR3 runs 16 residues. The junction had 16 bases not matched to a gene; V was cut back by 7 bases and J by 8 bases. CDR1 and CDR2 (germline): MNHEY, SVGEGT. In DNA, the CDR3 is TGTGCCAGCACCCCGGGTGGAGCGGGAGTATTCGATGAGCAGTTCTTC. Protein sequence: CASTPGGAGVFDEQFF.

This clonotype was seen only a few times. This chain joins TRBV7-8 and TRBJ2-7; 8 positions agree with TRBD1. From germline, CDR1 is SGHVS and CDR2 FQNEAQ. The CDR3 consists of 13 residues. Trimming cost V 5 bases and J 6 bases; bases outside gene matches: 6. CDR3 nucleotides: TGTGCCAGCAGCGGCCGGGACAGGATCGAGCAGTACTTC. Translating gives CASSGRDRIEQYF. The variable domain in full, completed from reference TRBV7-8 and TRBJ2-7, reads GAGVSQSPRYKVAKRGQDVALRCDPISGHVSLFWYQQALGQGPEFLTYFQNEAQLDKSGLPSDRFFAERPEGSVSTLKIQRTQQEDSAVYLCASSGRDRIEQYFGPGTRLTVT.

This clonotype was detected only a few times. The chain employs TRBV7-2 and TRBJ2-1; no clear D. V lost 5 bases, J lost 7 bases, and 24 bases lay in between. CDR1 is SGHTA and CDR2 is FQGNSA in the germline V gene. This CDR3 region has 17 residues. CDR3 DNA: TGTGCCAGCAGCCGCAGGCCCACACGGCCAAACGGGAATGAGCAGTTCTTC. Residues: CASSRRPTRPNGNEQFF. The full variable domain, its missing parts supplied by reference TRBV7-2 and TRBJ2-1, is GAGVSQSPSNKVTEKGKDVELRCDPISGHTALYWYRQSLGQGLEFLIYFQGNSAPDKSGLPSDRFSAERTGGSVSTLTIQRTQQEDSAVYLCASSRRPTRPNGNEQFFGPGTRLTVL.

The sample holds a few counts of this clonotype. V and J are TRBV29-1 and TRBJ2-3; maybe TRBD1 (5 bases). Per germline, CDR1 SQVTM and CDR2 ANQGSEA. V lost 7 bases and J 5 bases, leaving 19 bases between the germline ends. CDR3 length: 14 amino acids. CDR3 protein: CSADSRKRGDTQYF. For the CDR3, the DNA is TGCAGCGCCGACTCCCGAAAAAGGGGAGATACGCAGTATTTT.

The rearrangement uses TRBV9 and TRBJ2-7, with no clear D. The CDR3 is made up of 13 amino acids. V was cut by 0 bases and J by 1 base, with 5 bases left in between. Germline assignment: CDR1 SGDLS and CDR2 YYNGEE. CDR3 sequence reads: CASSVAPSYEQYF. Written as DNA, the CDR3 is TGTGCCAGCAGCGTAGCCCCTTCCTACGAGCAGTACTTC.

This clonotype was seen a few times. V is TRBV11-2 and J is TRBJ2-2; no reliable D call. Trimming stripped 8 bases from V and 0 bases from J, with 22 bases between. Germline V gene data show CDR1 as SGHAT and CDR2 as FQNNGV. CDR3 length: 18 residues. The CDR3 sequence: CASGVFGGTISNTGELFF. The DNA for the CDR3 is TGTGCCAGCGGGGTCTTCGGCGGAACTATTTCGAACACCGGGGAGCTGTTTTTT.

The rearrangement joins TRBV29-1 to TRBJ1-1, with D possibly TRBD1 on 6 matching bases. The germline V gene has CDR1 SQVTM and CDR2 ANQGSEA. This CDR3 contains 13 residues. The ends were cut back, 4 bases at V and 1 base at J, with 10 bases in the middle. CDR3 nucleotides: TGCAGCGTTGGAGGACAGAAGAACACTGAAGCTTTCTTT. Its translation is CSVGGQKNTEAFF. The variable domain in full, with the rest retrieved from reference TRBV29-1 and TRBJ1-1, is SAVISQKPSRDICQRGTSLTIQCQVDSQVTMMFWYRQQPGQSLTLIATANQGSEATYESGFVIDKFPISRPNLTFSTLTVSNMSPEDSSIYLCSVGGQKNTEAFFGQGTRLTVV.

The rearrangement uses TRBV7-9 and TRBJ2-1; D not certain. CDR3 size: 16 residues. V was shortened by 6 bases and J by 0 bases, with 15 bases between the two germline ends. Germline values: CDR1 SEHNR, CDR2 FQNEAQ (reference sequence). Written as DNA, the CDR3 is TGTGCCAGCAGTCGCACCTATGGGTACTCCTACAATGAGCAGTTCTTC. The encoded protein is CASSRTYGYSYNEQFF.

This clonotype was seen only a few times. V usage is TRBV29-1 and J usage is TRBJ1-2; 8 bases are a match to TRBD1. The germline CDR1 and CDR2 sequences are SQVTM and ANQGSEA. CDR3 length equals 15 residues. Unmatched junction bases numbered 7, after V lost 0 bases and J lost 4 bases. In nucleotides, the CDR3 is TGCAGCGTTGAAGATCGACAGGGGCTGATCTATGGCTACACCTTC. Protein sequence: CSVEDRQGLIYGYTF.

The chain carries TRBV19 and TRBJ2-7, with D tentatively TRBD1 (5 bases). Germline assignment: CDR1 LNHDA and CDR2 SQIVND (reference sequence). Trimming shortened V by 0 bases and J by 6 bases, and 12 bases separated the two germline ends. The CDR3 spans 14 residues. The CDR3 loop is CASSIDSARGEQYF. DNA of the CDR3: TGTGCCAGTAGTATAGACAGCGCAAGGGGCGAGCAGTACTTC.

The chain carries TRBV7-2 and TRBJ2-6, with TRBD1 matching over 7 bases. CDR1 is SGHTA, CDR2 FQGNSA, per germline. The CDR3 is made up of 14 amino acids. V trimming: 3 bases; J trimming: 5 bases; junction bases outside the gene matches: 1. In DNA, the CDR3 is TGTGCCAGCAGCTTGACAGGGAGGGCCAACGTCCTGACTTTC. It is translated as CASSLTGRANVLTF. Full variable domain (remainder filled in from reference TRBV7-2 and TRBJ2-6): GAGVSQSPSNKVTEKGKDVELRCDPISGHTALYWYRQSLGQGLEFLIYFQGNSAPDKSGLPSDRFSAERTGGSVSTLTIQRTQQEDSAVYLCASSLTGRANVLTFGAGSRLTVL.

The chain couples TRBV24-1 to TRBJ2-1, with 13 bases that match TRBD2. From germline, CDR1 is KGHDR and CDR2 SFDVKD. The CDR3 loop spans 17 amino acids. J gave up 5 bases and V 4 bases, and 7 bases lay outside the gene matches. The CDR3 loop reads CATSDQPTSGRDNEQFF. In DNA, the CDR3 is TGTGCCACCAGTGACCAGCCCACTAGCGGGAGGGACAATGAGCAGTTCTTC.

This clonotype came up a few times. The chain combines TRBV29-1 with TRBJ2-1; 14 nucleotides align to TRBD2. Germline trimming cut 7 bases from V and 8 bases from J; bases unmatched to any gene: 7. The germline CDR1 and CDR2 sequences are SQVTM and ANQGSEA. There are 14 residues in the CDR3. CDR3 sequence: CSGEGTSGSYEQFF. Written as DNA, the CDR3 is TGCAGCGGTGAGGGGACTAGCGGGAGCTATGAGCAGTTCTTC.